This TCR beta chain was sequenced during a study of graft-versus-host responses after intestinal transplantation. For the study at large: Multivisceral, liver-intestinal, or isolated intestinal grafts were transplanted into recipients. All of the recipients had induction that used anti-thymocyte globulin, then tacrolimus and steroids for 2 to 3 years.

A word on this clone: The target antigen is unknown.

Study-level results: Early after transplant, HvG clones declined as circulating GvH clones peaked. GvH clones appeared in recipient marrow, some first in ileum or blood.

Method: immunoSEQ multiplex PCR; TCRdb's copy keeps in-frame clones and lacks some. The sample holds some 45,000 clones; about 95% are singletons and the top ten take 1.5% to 2%. The clonotype was recovered from a human patient who received an intestinal transplant, so some T cells may come from the graft donor. The sample in question was PBMCs, obtained more than 310 days after intestinal transplant.

The CDR3 DNA is TGTGCCAGCAGCCAACCCCGGGACCGGGAGGACTACAATGAGCAGTTCTTC. Amino acid sequence: CASSQPRDREDYNEQFF. The genes are TRBV4-2 and TRBJ2-1; 7 bases line up with TRBD2. Germline V gene data show CDR1 as LGHNA and CDR2 as YNFKEQ. The CDR3 covers 17 residues. V gave up 2 bases and J gave up 3 bases; unmatched junction bases: 10.